This T cell receptor beta chain was documented in a study of shared clonotypes between healthy human individuals. This table comes from immunoSEQ multiplex PCR, and its TCRdb copy is limited to in-frame clones, with some not included. The sample has 2 million to 2.5 million clones; 93% are singletons. Germline V gives CDR1 SGHDT, CDR2 YYEEEE. The length of the CDR3 is 13 residues. Trimming took off 4 bases at V and 7 bases at J, with 15 bases between the two ends. The sample was naive CD4+ T cells from PBMCs. As to subset: CD45RA+ positively selected. J is TRBJ2-7 and V is TRBV5-6, with D uncertain. The TCR originated in a young man in good health. Some clones in this sample may be carry-over from other donors' samples. CDR3 region: CASSPSPSLEQYF. In DNA, the CDR3 is TGTGCCAGCAGCCCAAGTCCATCGTTGGAGCAGTACTTC.